This record covers a single T cell receptor (beta chain). The protocol attached unique molecular identifiers to individual cDNA molecules. In TCRdb, the 5' RACE reads were re-called with MiXCR into one record per CDR3 protein. Of roughly 80,000 distinct CDR3 sequences in the sample, about 14% were seen once. The V gene lost 3 bases and the J gene lost 3 bases, with 11 bases spanning the gap. Germline CDR1 reads SGHVS; CDR2 reads FNYEAQ. The CDR3 has 14 residues. The sample is drawn from a study of early T cells in non-severe SARS-CoV-2 infection. The chain employs TRBV7-6 and TRBJ1-1; perhaps TRBD1 as D (6 bases). The sequence came from an adult who was a healthcare worker with PCR-confirmed SARS-CoV-2 infection or an uninfected control (not recorded which). The sequenced material came from whole blood. The CDR3, as DNA: TGTGCCAGCAGCTTGGGGGGCGCCGACACTGAAGCTTTCTTT. This translates into CASSLGGADTEAFF.